What follows are 29 T cell receptor beta chains derived from one specimen sequenced in a study of blood T cell repertoires in COVID-19. The table came from immunoSEQ multiplex PCR; TCRdb's copy has only in-frame clones and leaves some out. This table has 250,000 to 300,000 clones, 89% appearing once. The specimen sequenced was peripheral blood. The receptor source for this set is a woman between 40 and 55 years old who had recovered from COVID-19.

The chain carries TRBV6-1 and TRBJ1-2; no clear D gene. The germline CDR1 and CDR2 sequences are MNHNS and SASEGT. This CDR3 is built from 14 residues. The V gene lost 2 bases and the J gene lost 4 bases, with 11 bases spanning the gap. The CDR3 DNA reads TGTGCCAGCAGTGAACGAGGCAGCTCCTATGGCTACACCTTC. Its translation is CASSERGSSYGYTF.

The V and J genes are TRBV6-5 and TRBJ1-1; a possible D gene is TRBD1 (6 bases). The V end was cut by 6 bases, the J end by 5 bases, with 13 bases between. The CDR3 length is 13 residues. Germline V gives CDR1 MNHEY, CDR2 SVGAGI. The CDR3 region is CASRHRVLTEAFF. CDR3 nucleotide sequence: TGTGCCAGCAGACACAGGGTGCTGACTGAAGCTTTCTTT.

The chain combines TRBV4-3 with TRBJ2-1; D unresolved. The CDR3 loop spans 13 amino acids. V was clipped by 8 bases and J by 7 bases, with 15 bases between them. Germline assignment: CDR1 LGHNA and CDR2 YSLEER. This CDR3 is CASSHSVRNEQFF. The DNA for the CDR3 is TGCGCCAGCTCCCATTCGGTGAGGAATGAGCAGTTCTTC.

The V call is TRBV30, the J call TRBJ1-3; unclear D gene. The V end lost 0 bases, the J end lost 0 bases, and 15 bases lay between the germline ends. The CDR3 is 17 residues long. The germline V gene encodes CDR1 GTSNPN and CDR2 SVGIG (reference sequence). The CDR3 loop is CAWSVLHGGRSGNTIYF. CDR3 in DNA: TGTGCCTGGAGTGTACTTCACGGAGGCCGCTCTGGAAACACCATATATTTT.

The chain links TRBV6-1 to TRBJ2-3, with 13 positions matching TRBD2. Germline V gene lookup returns CDR1 MNHNS and CDR2 SASEGT. There are 16 residues in the CDR3. The junction had 5 bases not matched to a gene; V was cut back by 2 bases and J by 6 bases. CDR3: CASSERGLAGLDTQYF. The CDR3 region has the DNA TGTGCCAGCAGTGAACGGGGACTAGCGGGATTGGATACGCAGTATTTT.

The chain recombines TRBV3-1 (or the pseudogene TRBV3-2) with TRBJ1-2; D is unclear. V lost 0 bases to trimming and J lost 6 bases, with 17 bases between them. Per germline, CDR1 LGHDT and CDR2 YNNKEL (reference sequence). This CDR3 spans 16 amino acids. CDR3 in amino acids: CASSQDQLTPDNGYTF. The DNA of the CDR3 is TGTGCCAGCAGCCAAGACCAGTTAACCCCCGATAATGGCTACACCTTC.

The chain uses TRBV5-1 and TRBJ1-2; unclear D gene. The CDR3 is made up of 14 amino acids. Per the germline V gene, CDR1 is SGHRS and CDR2 is YFSETQ. Trimming cost V 4 bases and J 6 bases, with 16 bases left between them. The CDR3 sequence is CASSTRGTGDGYTF. DNA for the CDR3: TGCGCCAGCAGCACCCGAGGTACGGGTGATGGCTACACCTTC. Complete variable domain (other parts from reference TRBV5-1 and TRBJ1-2): KAGVTQTPRYLIKTRGQQVTLSCSPISGHRSVSWYQQTPGQGLQFLFEYFSETQRNKGNFPGRFSGRQFSNSRSEMNVSTLELGDSALYLCASSTRGTGDGYTFGSGTRLTVV.

The chain couples TRBV30 to TRBJ1-2, with TRBD1 matching 7 bases. With V trimmed by 4 bases and J by 6 bases, 5 bases remained unmatched. CDR1 and CDR2 (germline): GTSNPN, SVGIG (reference sequence). The CDR3 consists of 12 residues. Written as DNA, the CDR3 is TGTGCCTGGACAGGGGGAAGCCATGGCTACACCTTC. Its translation is CAWTGGSHGYTF. Together with reference TRBV30 and TRBJ1-2, the CDR3 gives the full variable domain: SQTIHQWPATLVQPVGSPLSLECTVEGTSNPNLYWYRQAAGRGLQLLFYSVGIGQISSEVPQNLSASRPQDRQFILSSKKLLLSDSGFYLCAWTGGSHGYTFGSGTRLTVV.

The chain uses TRBV24-1 and TRBJ2-2, with TRBD1 identical over 10 bases. V trimming: 2 bases; J trimming: 4 bases; junction bases outside the gene matches: 9. This CDR3 spans 18 amino acids. The germline V gene encodes CDR1 KGHDR and CDR2 SFDVKD. The CDR3 bases are TGTGCCACCAGTGATTCCCGGACAGGGGGAATTCTCACCGGGGAGCTGTTTTTT. Translated, it gives CATSDSRTGGILTGELFF.

The chain uses TRBV6-1 and TRBJ1-2; D uncertain. The V and J ends lost 3 bases and 3 bases respectively, with 8 bases between them. Germline assignment: CDR1 MNHNS and CDR2 SASEGT. The CDR3 is 13 residues long. CDR3 coding DNA: TGTGCCAGCAGTGAGCCTACGTACTATGGCTACACCTTC. Protein sequence: CASSEPTYYGYTF.

The chain couples TRBV24-1 to TRBJ2-3; 7 bases are shared with TRBD1. Germline trimming cut 4 bases from V and 4 bases from J; bases unmatched to any gene: 7. The germline CDR1 and CDR2 sequences are KGHDR and SFDVKD. The length of the CDR3 is 15 residues. The DNA for the CDR3 is TGTGCCACCAGTGACTGGACAGGTCCGGCAGATACGCAGTATTTT. Amino acids: CATSDWTGPADTQYF.

The rearrangement links TRBV5-1 to TRBJ2-5; D possibly corresponds to TRBD1 (6 bases). The ends were cut back, 1 base at V and 5 bases at J, with 9 bases in the middle. Germline loops: CDR1 SGHRS, CDR2 YFSETQ. The length of the CDR3 is 13 residues. DNA of the CDR3: TGCGCCAGCAGCTTGAATGACAGGGAGACCCAGTACTTC. This sequence encodes CASSLNDRETQYF.

The chain uses TRBV7-9 and TRBJ2-1; the match to TRBD2 covers 12 bases. The V gene end was trimmed by 1 base and the J gene end by 9 bases; junction bases not matched to a gene: 4. The CDR3 extends over 15 amino acids. Germline CDR1 SEHNR, CDR2 FQNEAQ (reference sequence). CDR3 sequence: CASSLGLAGDSEQFF. Written as DNA, the CDR3 is TGTGCCAGCAGCTTAGGACTAGCGGGAGATAGTGAGCAGTTCTTC.

V is TRBV28 and J is TRBJ1-5, with D possibly being TRBD1 (5 bases). The CDR3 length is 15 residues. Germline-derived CDR1 and CDR2 are MDHEN and SYDVKM. Trimming pared 6 bases from V and 0 bases from J, leaving 12 bases between. Here the CDR3 DNA reads TGTGCCAGCAGAACCGGACATAATAGCAATCAGCCCCAGCATTTT. Protein sequence: CASRTGHNSNQPQHF.

The CDR3: CASSKESQTGDTEAFF. CDR3 DNA sequence: TGTGCCAGCAGCAAAGAAAGCCAGACAGGGGACACTGAAGCTTTCTTT. The chain has TRBV21-1 and TRBJ1-1; no DNA check was done on the table's D call, TRBD1. TRBV21-1 is shown as a pseudogene. The CDR3 totals 16 residues.

The chain recombines TRBV7-2 with TRBJ2-5; D perhaps matches TRBD2 (6 bases). This CDR3 has 14 residues. Germline CDR1 and CDR2: SGHTA and FQGNSA. Trimming took off 2 bases at V and 3 bases at J, with 10 bases between the two ends. The CDR3 nucleotides are TGTGCCAGCAGCTTATCGTCTAGCGAAGAGACCCAGTACTTC. This encodes CASSLSSSEETQYF.

The chain couples TRBV19 to TRBJ2-2; D perhaps matches TRBD1 (5 bases). Trimming shortened V by 10 bases and J by 7 bases, and 25 bases separated the two germline ends. Germline V gives CDR1 LNHDA, CDR2 SQIVND (reference sequence). The CDR3 has 16 residues. The CDR3 reads CATVKGRLGPHGELFF. The DNA for the CDR3 is TGTGCCACCGTCAAGGGGCGGTTGGGGCCCCACGGGGAGCTGTTTTTT.

The chain uses TRBV5-1 and TRBJ1-6; no reliable D call. The CDR3 sequence is 15 residues long. CDR1 is SGHRS and CDR2 is YFSETQ in the germline V gene. Trimming left V 5 bases short and J 0 bases short, with 9 bases between. The CDR3 protein is CASSLSSSYNSPLHF. The CDR3 DNA sequence: TGCGCCAGCAGTCTGTCTAGCTCCTATAATTCACCCCTCCACTTT.

V usage is TRBV10-3 and J usage is TRBJ2-3; TRBD2 matches 10 bases. Germline CDR1 ENHRY, CDR2 SYGVKD. V trimming: 7 bases; J trimming: 5 bases; junction bases outside the gene matches: 6. CDR3 length: 14 residues. The CDR3 protein is CAITSSGSKDTQYF. The CDR3 DNA reads as TGTGCCATCACTTCTAGCGGGAGTAAAGATACGCAGTATTTT.

V and J are TRBV9 and TRBJ2-3; 11 nucleotides line up with TRBD2. Unmatched junction bases numbered 4, after V lost 0 bases and J lost 4 bases. This CDR3 is 16 amino acids long. Per the germline V gene, CDR1 is SGDLS and CDR2 is YYNGEE. The CDR3 protein is CASSVGASGRSDTQYF. Here the CDR3 DNA reads TGTGCCAGCAGCGTAGGGGCTAGCGGGAGGTCAGATACGCAGTATTTT.

The DNA for the CDR3 is TGTGCCAGTAGTATTGGGGGGGGTCCTGTCGATGAGCAGTTCTTC. Amino acids: CASSIGGGPVDEQFF. The chain employs TRBV19 and TRBJ2-1; 7 bases match TRBD2. The CDR3 has 15 residues. With V trimmed by 3 bases and J by 8 bases, 10 bases remained unmatched. From germline, CDR1 is LNHDA and CDR2 SQIVND (reference sequence).

The CDR3 protein is CASSLTAAGTGHIQYF. The CDR3 nucleotides read TGTGCCAGCAGCCTCACAGCAGCGGGGACGGGACACATTCAGTACTTC. The chain has TRBV3-1 (or the pseudogene TRBV3-2) and TRBJ2-4, with 7 bases aligning to TRBD2. CDR1 is LGHDT, CDR2 YNNKEL, per germline (reference sequence). With V trimmed by 4 bases and J by 8 bases, 14 bases remained unmatched. The CDR3 runs to 16 residues.

The rearrangement joins TRBV11-2 to TRBJ2-1, with D tentatively TRBD1 (6 bases). Deletions cut 5 bases from V and 0 bases from J, with 11 bases between. This CDR3 region has 15 residues. CDR1 SGHAT and CDR2 FQNNGV come from the germline V gene. CDR3: CASSPTGSSYNEQFF. CDR3 in DNA: TGTGCCAGCAGCCCTACAGGGTCCTCCTACAATGAGCAGTTCTTC.

This chain links TRBV11-3 with TRBJ2-7; a weak D match, TRBD2 (6 bases). Trimming took off 5 bases at V and 2 bases at J, with 13 bases between the two ends. This CDR3 contains 14 residues. CDR1 and CDR2 from the germline V gene are SGHNT and YENEEA. CDR3: CASSGRDFPYEQYV. DNA for the CDR3: TGTGCCAGCAGCGGGCGGGACTTCCCCTACGAGCAGTACGTC.

With respect to this clone: Different DNA sequences within this sample yield the same CDR3. The genes are TRBV18 and TRBJ2-2; 9 positions match TRBD1. Trimming cost V 0 bases and J 1 base; bases outside gene matches: 0. The CDR3 has 16 residues. Looked up from germline, CDR1 is KGHSH and CDR2 is LQKENI. The CDR3 here is CASSPPTGGNTGELFF. In DNA, the CDR3 is TGTGCCAGCTCACCACCGACAGGGGGGAACACCGGGGAGCTGTTTTTT.

The V gene is TRBV9, the J gene TRBJ2-6; 8 positions agree with TRBD1. Germline CDR1 and CDR2: SGDLS and YYNGEE. V was clipped by 2 bases and J by 4 bases; unmatched bases: 11. CDR3 length equals 18 residues. CDR3 nucleotides: TGTGCCAGCAGCGTTCAGGGGGCTCTCTTAGAAGGGGCCAACGTCCTGACTTTC. Protein sequence: CASSVQGALLEGANVLTF.

This sequence joins TRBV27 and TRBJ2-2, with D possibly matching TRBD2 (6 bases). With 2 bases removed from V and 8 bases from J, the gap between germline ends came to 21 bases. Germline CDR1 and CDR2: MNHEY and SMNVEV (reference sequence). The CDR3 runs 17 residues. The chain's CDR3 is CASSLRGGDPFVGELFF. Here the CDR3 DNA reads TGTGCCAGCAGTTTAAGGGGCGGGGACCCCTTTGTTGGGGAGCTGTTTTTT.

The rearrangement links TRBV19 to TRBJ2-2, with D perhaps TRBD1 (5 bases). Deletions cut 2 bases from V and 6 bases from J, with 19 bases between. CDR1 is LNHDA and CDR2 is SQIVND in the germline V gene (reference sequence). The CDR3 extends over 17 amino acids. The CDR3 sequence is CASSIPNQGKMAGELFF. The CDR3 bases are TGTGCCAGTAGTATACCGAACCAGGGCAAGATGGCCGGGGAGCTGTTTTTT.

The chain has TRBV28 and TRBJ1-2; TRBD1 is a possible D gene (6 bases). This CDR3 has 15 residues. Germline V lookup: CDR1 MDHEN, CDR2 SYDVKM. Trimming stripped 5 bases from V and 7 bases from J, with 20 bases between. CDR3 region: CASSISLGPGVGYTF. The CDR3 DNA reads TGTGCCAGCAGTATCAGTCTTGGGCCAGGGGTTGGCTACACCTTC.